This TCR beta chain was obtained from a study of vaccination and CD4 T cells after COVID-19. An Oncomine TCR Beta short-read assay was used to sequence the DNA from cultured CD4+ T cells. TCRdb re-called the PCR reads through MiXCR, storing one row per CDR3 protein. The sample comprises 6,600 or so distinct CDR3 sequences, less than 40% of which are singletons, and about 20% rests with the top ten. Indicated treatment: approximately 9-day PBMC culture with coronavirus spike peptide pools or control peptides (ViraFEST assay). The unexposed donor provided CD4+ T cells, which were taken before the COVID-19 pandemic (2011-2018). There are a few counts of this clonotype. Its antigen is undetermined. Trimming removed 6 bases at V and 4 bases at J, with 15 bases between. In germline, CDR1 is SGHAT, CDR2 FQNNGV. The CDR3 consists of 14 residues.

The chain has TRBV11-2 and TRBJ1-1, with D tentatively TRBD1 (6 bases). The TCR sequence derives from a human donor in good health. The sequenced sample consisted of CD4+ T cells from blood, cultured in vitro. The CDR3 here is CASRRWGRGTEAFF. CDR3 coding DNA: TGTGCCAGCAGACGTTGGGGGCGCGGCACTGAAGCTTTCTTT.